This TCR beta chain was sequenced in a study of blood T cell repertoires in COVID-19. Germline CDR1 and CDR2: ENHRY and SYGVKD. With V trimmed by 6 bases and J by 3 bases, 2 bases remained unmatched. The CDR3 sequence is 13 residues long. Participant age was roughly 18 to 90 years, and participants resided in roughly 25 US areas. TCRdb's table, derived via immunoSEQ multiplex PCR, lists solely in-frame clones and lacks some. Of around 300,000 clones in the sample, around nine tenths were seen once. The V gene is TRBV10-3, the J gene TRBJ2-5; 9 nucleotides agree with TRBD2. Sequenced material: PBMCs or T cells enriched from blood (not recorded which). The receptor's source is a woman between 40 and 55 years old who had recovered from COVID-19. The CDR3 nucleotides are TGTGCCATCAGCTGGACTAGCGAAGAGACCCAGTACTTC. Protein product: CAISWTSEETQYF.